This TCR beta chain was captured in a study of T cell responses to AZD1222 COVID-19 vaccine. Details on this clone: Its antigen is not identified.

V was clipped by 4 bases and J by 8 bases, with 14 bases between them. Germline CDR1 SGHTA, CDR2 FQGNSA. The CDR3 spans 13 residues. Whole-study findings and limits: Seropositive status at baseline applied to only six AZD1222 recipients. Breadth and depth of Spike-specific TCRs rose after two AZD1222 doses.

Assay: immunoSEQ multiplex PCR; the TCRdb copy retains only in-frame clones and omits some. The table lists about 69,000 clones, roughly 90% of them singletons. The chain recombines TRBV7-2 with TRBJ1-2, with a tentative D call TRBD1 (5 bases). The origin of this receptor is an adult in good health. The sample consisted of peripheral blood, taken on day 0 of AZD1222 vaccination. The CDR3 region is CASSSQDGGGYTF. In DNA form, the CDR3 reads TGTGCCAGCAGCTCCCAAGATGGGGGAGGCTACACCTTC.